Listed below are T cell receptor beta chains from one sample, sequenced in a study of metastatic and nonmetastatic thyroid tumors. Using MiXCR, TCRdb reanalyzed the PCR reads. The table includes 25,000 to 40,000 clones, approximately 19% detected once. Material for sequencing was blood. Receptor source: a female donor with papillary thyroid cancer or a benign thyroid nodule (not recorded which). Some clones in this sample may be carry-over from other donors' samples. The CDR3 runs from the conserved cysteine through the conserved F or W. The order of the fields is J gene, clone size, D gene, V gene, CDR3 length, CDR3 protein, CDR3 DNA. The D gene is left open where the match is weak. Only some rows state a clone size, as once, few, many or a class for expanded clones.

j_gene: TRBJ2-1; abundance: -; d_gene: TRBD1; v_gene: TRBV28; len: 16; CDR3aa: CASSPRQGARNNEQFF; CDR3nt: TGTGCCAGCAGTCCCAGACAGGGGGCGCGGAACAATGAGCAGTTCTTC
j_gene: TRBJ2-1; abundance: many; d_gene: -; v_gene: TRBV4-3; len: 15; CDR3aa: CASSQDQGHYNEQFF; CDR3nt: TGCGCCAGCAGCCAAGATCAGGGGCACTACAATGAGCAGTTCTTC
j_gene: TRBJ2-7; abundance: -; d_gene: TRBD2; v_gene: TRBV20-1; len: 13; CDR3aa: CSAMVLAGNEQYF; CDR3nt: TGCAGTGCTATGGTCCTAGCGGGAAACGAGCAGTACTTC
j_gene: TRBJ2-5; abundance: many; d_gene: -; v_gene: TRBV20-1; len: 13; CDR3aa: CSAPRTAQETQYF; CDR3nt: TGCAGTGCGCCTAGGACAGCTCAAGAGACCCAGTACTTC
j_gene: TRBJ2-7; abundance: -; d_gene: TRBD2; v_gene: TRBV10-1; len: 16; CDR3aa: CASSRTSGTGGGEQYF; CDR3nt: TGCGCCAGCAGTCGGACTAGCGGGACCGGCGGGGGCGAGCAGTACTTC
j_gene: TRBJ1-2; abundance: -; d_gene: -; v_gene: TRBV6-1; len: 13; CDR3aa: CASSTLFGSGYTF; CDR3nt: TGTGCCAGCAGTACCCTATTCGGGAGCGGCTACACCTTC
j_gene: TRBJ2-3; abundance: many; d_gene: -; v_gene: TRBV7-2; len: 14; CDR3aa: CASTPQEVTDTQYF; CDR3nt: TGTGCCAGCACCCCCCAGGAGGTAACAGATACGCAGTATTTT
j_gene: TRBJ2-2; abundance: -; d_gene: -; v_gene: TRBV6-2/TRBV6-3; len: 14; CDR3aa: CASRATANTGELFF; CDR3nt: TGTGCCAGCAGAGCAACAGCGAACACCGGGGAGCTGTTTTTT
j_gene: TRBJ1-2; abundance: -; d_gene: TRBD1; v_gene: TRBV5-1; len: 14; CDR3aa: CASSPPADRGGYTF; CDR3nt: TGCGCCAGCAGCCCCCCCGCTGACAGGGGTGGCTACACCTTC
j_gene: TRBJ2-6; abundance: medium-sized; d_gene: -; v_gene: TRBV4-2; len: 16; CDR3aa: CASSQDQGSGANVLTF; CDR3nt: TGTGCCAGCAGCCAAGATCAGGGCTCTGGGGCCAACGTCCTGACTTTC
j_gene: TRBJ1-1; abundance: many; d_gene: -; v_gene: TRBV10-3; len: 19; CDR3aa: CAISVTAGTGGPMNTEAFF; CDR3nt: TGTGCCATCAGTGTGACCGCCGGAACAGGTGGTCCAATGAACACTGAAGCTTTCTTT
j_gene: TRBJ1-1; abundance: once; d_gene: -; v_gene: TRBV11-2; len: 13; CDR3aa: CASSFPGSTEAFF; CDR3nt: TGTGCCAGCAGCTTCCCAGGGAGCACTGAAGCTTTCTTT
j_gene: TRBJ1-1; abundance: once; d_gene: -; v_gene: TRBV11-2; len: 17; CDR3aa: CASSLDPPRGLNTEAFF; CDR3nt: TGTGCCAGCAGCTTAGATCCCCCCAGGGGACTGAACACTGAAGCTTTCTTT
j_gene: TRBJ1-4; abundance: many; d_gene: -; v_gene: TRBV6-1; len: 13; CDR3aa: CASTGGGGEKLFF; CDR3nt: TGTGCCAGCACCGGCGGGGGAGGGGAAAAACTGTTTTTT
j_gene: TRBJ2-1; abundance: -; d_gene: -; v_gene: TRBV20-1; len: 14; CDR3aa: CSARDRARYNEQFF; CDR3nt: TGCAGTGCTAGAGATCGGGCCCGGTACAATGAGCAGTTCTTC
j_gene: TRBJ1-2; abundance: -; d_gene: TRBD1; v_gene: TRBV6-2/TRBV6-3; len: 14; CDR3aa: CASSENTGDYGYTF; CDR3nt: TGTGCCAGCAGTGAAAATACAGGGGACTATGGCTACACCTTC
j_gene: TRBJ2-7; abundance: many; d_gene: -; v_gene: TRBV19; len: 15; CDR3aa: CASSPQATYSYEQYF; CDR3nt: TGTGCCAGTAGCCCTCAGGCAACCTACTCCTACGAGCAGTACTTC
j_gene: TRBJ2-1; abundance: few; d_gene: -; v_gene: TRBV7-2; len: 16; CDR3aa: CASSLAAGLYSNEQFF; CDR3nt: TGTGCCAGCAGCTTAGCCGCGGGACTCTATTCCAATGAGCAGTTCTTC
j_gene: TRBJ2-5; abundance: many; d_gene: -; v_gene: TRBV20-1; len: 13; CDR3aa: CSAPRTAQETQYF; CDR3nt: TGCAGTGCGCCTAGGACAGCCCAAGAGACCCAGTACTTC
j_gene: TRBJ1-3; abundance: many; d_gene: -; v_gene: TRBV9; len: 13; CDR3aa: CASSVDSGNTIYF; CDR3nt: TGTGCCAGCAGCGTAGACTCTGGAAACACCATATATTTT
j_gene: TRBJ2-7; abundance: -; d_gene: TRBD1; v_gene: TRBV30; len: 14; CDR3aa: CAWSVGQGAYEQYF; CDR3nt: TGTGCCTGGAGTGTAGGACAGGGGGCTTACGAGCAGTACTTC
j_gene: TRBJ2-1; abundance: -; d_gene: TRBD2; v_gene: TRBV7-6; len: 17; CDR3aa: CASSLETGGQAYNEQFF; CDR3nt: TGTGCCAGCAGCTTAGAAACGGGGGGGCAAGCCTACAATGAGCAGTTCTTC
j_gene: TRBJ2-1; abundance: once; d_gene: -; v_gene: TRBV7-9; len: 12; CDR3aa: CARSLDGGEQFF; CDR3nt: TGTGCGAGAAGCTTAGATGGGGGGGAGCAGTTCTTC
j_gene: TRBJ2-5; abundance: many; d_gene: TRBD2; v_gene: TRBV7-8; len: 19; CDR3aa: CASSLAGTSGGGYQETQYF; CDR3nt: TGTGCCAGCAGCTTAGCTGGGACTAGCGGGGGAGGTTACCAAGAGACCCAGTACTTC
j_gene: TRBJ2-3; abundance: -; d_gene: -; v_gene: TRBV30; len: 14; CDR3aa: CAWRMGLTTDTQYF; CDR3nt: TGTGCCTGGAGGATGGGGCTCACCACAGATACGCAGTATTTT
j_gene: TRBJ1-2; abundance: -; d_gene: -; v_gene: TRBV7-9; len: 14; CDR3aa: CASSLTVAEDGYTF; CDR3nt: TGTGCCAGCAGCTTAACCGTCGCCGAGGATGGCTACACCTTC
j_gene: TRBJ2-1; abundance: few; d_gene: TRBD2; v_gene: TRBV2; len: 14; CDR3aa: CASRGLAGANEQFF; CDR3nt: TGTGCCAGCAGAGGACTAGCGGGAGCCAATGAGCAGTTCTTC
j_gene: TRBJ2-6; abundance: many; d_gene: -; v_gene: TRBV10-3; len: 14; CDR3aa: CAIRGPSGANVLTF; CDR3nt: TGTGCCATCAGGGGCCCCTCTGGGGCCAACGTCCTGACTTTC
j_gene: TRBJ2-3; abundance: -; d_gene: -; v_gene: TRBV5-1; len: 16; CDR3aa: CASSLEQLARTDTQYF; CDR3nt: TGCGCCAGCAGCTTGGAACAGTTGGCCCGCACAGATACGCAGTATTTT
j_gene: TRBJ1-2; abundance: many; d_gene: -; v_gene: TRBV4-2; len: 14; CDR3aa: CASSQDHTIYGYTF; CDR3nt: TGTGCCAGCAGCCAAGATCATACTATCTATGGCTACACCTTC
j_gene: TRBJ1-1; abundance: few; d_gene: -; v_gene: TRBV25-1; len: 12; CDR3aa: CASSDKGGEAFF; CDR3nt: TGTGCCAGCAGTGACAAGGGGGGTGAAGCTTTCTTT
j_gene: TRBJ2-7; abundance: -; d_gene: -; v_gene: TRBV7-2; len: 15; CDR3aa: CASSPGGAGGYEQYF; CDR3nt: TGTGCCAGCAGCCCCGGAGGCGCGGGTGGGTACGAGCAGTACTTC
j_gene: TRBJ2-1; abundance: -; d_gene: -; v_gene: TRBV6-1; len: 15; CDR3aa: CASSPSGRGLNEQFF; CDR3nt: TGTGCCAGCAGTCCCTCAGGCCGGGGCCTCAATGAGCAGTTCTTC
j_gene: TRBJ1-1; abundance: -; d_gene: -; v_gene: TRBV12-3/TRBV12-4; len: 15; CDR3aa: CASSLDSRLATEAFF; CDR3nt: TGTGCCAGCAGTTTAGATTCGAGGTTGGCCACTGAAGCTTTCTTT